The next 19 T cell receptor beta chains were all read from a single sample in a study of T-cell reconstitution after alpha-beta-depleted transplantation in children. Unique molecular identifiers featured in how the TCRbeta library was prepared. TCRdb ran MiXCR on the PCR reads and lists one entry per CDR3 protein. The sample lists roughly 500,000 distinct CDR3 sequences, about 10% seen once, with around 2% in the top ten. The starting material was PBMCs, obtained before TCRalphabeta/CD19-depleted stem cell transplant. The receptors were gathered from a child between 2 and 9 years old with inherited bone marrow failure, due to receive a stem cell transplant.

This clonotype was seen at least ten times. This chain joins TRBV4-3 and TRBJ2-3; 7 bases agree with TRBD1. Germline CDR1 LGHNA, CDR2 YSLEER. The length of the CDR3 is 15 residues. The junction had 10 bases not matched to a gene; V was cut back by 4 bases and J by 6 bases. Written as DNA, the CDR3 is TGCGCCAGCAGCCCAATTAGGACAGGAACGGATACGCAGTATTTT. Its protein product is CASSPIRTGTDTQYF.

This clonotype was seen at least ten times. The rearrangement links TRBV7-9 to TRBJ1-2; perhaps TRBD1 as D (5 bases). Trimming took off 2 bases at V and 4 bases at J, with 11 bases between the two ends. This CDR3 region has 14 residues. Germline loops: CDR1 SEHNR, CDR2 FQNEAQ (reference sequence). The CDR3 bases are TGTGCCAGCAGCTTACAGGCAGGGAGCTATGGCTACACCTTC. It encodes CASSLQAGSYGYTF.

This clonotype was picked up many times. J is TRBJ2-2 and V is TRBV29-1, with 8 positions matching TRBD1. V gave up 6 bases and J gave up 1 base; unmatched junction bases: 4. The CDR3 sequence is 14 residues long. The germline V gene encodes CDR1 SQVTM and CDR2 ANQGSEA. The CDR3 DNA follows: TGCAGCGTGTGGACAGGGCAGAACACCGGGGAGCTGTTTTTT. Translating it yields CSVWTGQNTGELFF.

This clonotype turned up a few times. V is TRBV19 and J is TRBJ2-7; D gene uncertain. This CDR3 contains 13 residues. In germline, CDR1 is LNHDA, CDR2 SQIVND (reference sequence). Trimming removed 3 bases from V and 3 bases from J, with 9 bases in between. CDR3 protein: CASSIVLNYEQYF. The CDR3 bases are TGTGCCAGTAGTATCGTTCTAAACTACGAGCAGTACTTC.

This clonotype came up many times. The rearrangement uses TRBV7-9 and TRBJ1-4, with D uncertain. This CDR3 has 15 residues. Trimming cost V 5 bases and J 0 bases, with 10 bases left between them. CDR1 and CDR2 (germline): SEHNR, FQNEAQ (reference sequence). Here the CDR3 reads CASSIRSATNEKLFF. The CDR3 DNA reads TGTGCCAGCAGCATCCGATCGGCAACTAATGAAAAACTGTTTTTT.

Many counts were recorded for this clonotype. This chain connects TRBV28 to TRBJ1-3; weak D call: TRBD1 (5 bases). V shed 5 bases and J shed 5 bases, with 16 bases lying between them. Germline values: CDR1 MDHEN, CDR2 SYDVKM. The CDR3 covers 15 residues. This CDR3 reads CASSPRQRARNTIYF. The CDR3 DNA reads TGTGCCAGCAGTCCGAGACAGAGGGCCAGAAACACCATATATTTT.

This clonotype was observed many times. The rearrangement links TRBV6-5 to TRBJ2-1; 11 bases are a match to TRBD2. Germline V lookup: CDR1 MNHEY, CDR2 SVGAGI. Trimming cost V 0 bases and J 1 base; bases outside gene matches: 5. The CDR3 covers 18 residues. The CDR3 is CASSYSVTSGSSYNEQFF. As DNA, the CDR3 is TGTGCCAGCAGTTACTCGGTCACTAGCGGGAGTTCCTACAATGAGCAGTTCTTC.

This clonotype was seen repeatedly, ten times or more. CDR3 loop: CASRFLGTGYSEQYF. The CDR3 DNA reads TGTGCCAGCAGATTCTTGGGGACAGGGTACTCCGAGCAGTACTTC. This chain uses TRBV6-1 with TRBJ2-7; 9 positions match TRBD1. V shed 6 bases, J shed 6 bases, and the junction held 12 bases outside the gene matches. The CDR3 has 15 amino acids. Germline CDR1 reads MNHNS; CDR2 reads SASEGT.

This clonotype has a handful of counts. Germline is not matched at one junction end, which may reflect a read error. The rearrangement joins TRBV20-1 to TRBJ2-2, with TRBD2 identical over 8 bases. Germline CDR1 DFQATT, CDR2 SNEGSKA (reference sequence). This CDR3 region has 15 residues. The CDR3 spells CCARLLADNTGELFF. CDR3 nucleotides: TGCTGTGCTAGGCTACTAGCGGATAACACCGGGGAGCTGTTTTTT.

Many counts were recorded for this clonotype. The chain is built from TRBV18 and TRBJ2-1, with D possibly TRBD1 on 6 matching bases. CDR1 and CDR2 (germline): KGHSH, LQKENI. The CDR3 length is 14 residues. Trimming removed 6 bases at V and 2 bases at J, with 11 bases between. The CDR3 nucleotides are TGTGCCAGCTCCCCGGGACACCCCTACAATGAGCAGTTCTTC. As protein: CASSPGHPYNEQFF.

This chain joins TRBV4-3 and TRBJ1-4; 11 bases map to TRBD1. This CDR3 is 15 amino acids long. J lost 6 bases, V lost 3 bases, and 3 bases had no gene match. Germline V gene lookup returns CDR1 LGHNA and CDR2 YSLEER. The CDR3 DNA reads TGCGCCAGCAGCCATGGGACAGGGGGTTATGAAAAACTGTTTTTT. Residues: CASSHGTGGYEKLFF.

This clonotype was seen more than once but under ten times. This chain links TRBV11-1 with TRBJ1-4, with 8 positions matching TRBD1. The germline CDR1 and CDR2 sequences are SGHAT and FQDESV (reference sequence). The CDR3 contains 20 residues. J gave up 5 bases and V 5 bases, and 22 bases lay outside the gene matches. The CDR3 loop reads CASSDLAYRTGLEMNEKLFF. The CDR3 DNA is TGTGCCAGCAGCGATTTGGCATATAGGACAGGGCTTGAGATGAATGAAAAACTGTTTTTT.

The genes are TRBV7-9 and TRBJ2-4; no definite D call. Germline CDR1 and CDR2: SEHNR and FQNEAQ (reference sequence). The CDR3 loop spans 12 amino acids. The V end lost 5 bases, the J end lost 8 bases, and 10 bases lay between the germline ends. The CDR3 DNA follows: TGTGCCAGCAGCCCGACCCTAGACATTCAGTACTTC. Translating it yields CASSPTLDIQYF.

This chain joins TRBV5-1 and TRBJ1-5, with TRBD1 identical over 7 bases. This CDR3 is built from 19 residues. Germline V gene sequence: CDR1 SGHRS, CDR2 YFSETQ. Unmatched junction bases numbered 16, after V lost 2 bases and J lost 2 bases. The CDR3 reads CASSFRYSGGGRGNQPQHF. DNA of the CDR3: TGCGCCAGCAGCTTTCGTTACTCAGGGGGGGGAAGAGGCAATCAGCCCCAGCATTTT.

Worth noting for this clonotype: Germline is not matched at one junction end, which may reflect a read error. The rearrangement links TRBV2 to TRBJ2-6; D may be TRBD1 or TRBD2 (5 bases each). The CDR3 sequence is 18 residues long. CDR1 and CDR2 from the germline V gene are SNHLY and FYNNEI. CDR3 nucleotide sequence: TGTACCAGCTGTTTAGCGCTAAGAGGGGCCTCTGGGGCCAACGTCCTGACTTTC. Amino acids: CTSCLALRGASGANVLTF.

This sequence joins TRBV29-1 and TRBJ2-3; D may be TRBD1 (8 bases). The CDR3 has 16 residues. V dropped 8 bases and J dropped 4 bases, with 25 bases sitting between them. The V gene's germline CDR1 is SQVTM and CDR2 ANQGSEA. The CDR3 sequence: CSTRTVDRGGSDTQYF. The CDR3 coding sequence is TGCAGCACCCGGACAGTTGACAGGGGAGGGTCAGATACGCAGTATTTT.

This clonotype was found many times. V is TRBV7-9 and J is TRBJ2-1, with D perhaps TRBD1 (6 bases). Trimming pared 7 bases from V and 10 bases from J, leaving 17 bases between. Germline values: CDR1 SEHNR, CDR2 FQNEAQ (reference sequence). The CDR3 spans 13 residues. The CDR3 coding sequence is TGTGCCAGCACCACAGGGTTAAACGAGGAGCAGTTCTTC. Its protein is CASTTGLNEEQFF.

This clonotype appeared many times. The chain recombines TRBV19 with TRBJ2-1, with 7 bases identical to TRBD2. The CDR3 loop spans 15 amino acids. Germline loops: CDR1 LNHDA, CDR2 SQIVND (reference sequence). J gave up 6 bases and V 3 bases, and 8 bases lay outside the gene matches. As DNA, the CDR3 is TGTGCCAGTAGTATTGAGCGGGGCCGGGCCAATGAGCAGTTCTTC. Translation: CASSIERGRANEQFF.

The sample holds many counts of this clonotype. The CDR3 DNA follows: TGTGCCAGCAGCGTCCGGGACTGGTCCTACGAGCAGTACTTC. Translation gives CASSVRDWSYEQYF. V gene TRBV7-9 combines with J gene TRBJ2-7; D is possibly TRBD2 (6 bases). Germline CDR1 and CDR2: SEHNR and FQNEAQ (reference sequence). The CDR3 has 14 amino acids. V lost 5 bases and J lost 1, with 12 bases in between.